A selection of T cell receptor beta chains follows, all from one sample in a study of CD4 T cells in relation to SARS-CoV-2 and coronaviruses. Their cognate antigens are unknown. Generated by immunoSEQ multiplex PCR, the TCRdb table keeps only in-frame clones and is missing some. The sample holds around 45,000 clones, roughly 82% seen once. The sample taken for sequencing was naive CD4+ T cells from PBMCs, cultured in vitro. The receptors were sampled from an adult with COVID-19. The CDR3 runs from the conserved cysteine through the conserved F or W. Each record gives: clone size, V gene, J gene, D gene, CDR3 protein, CDR3 DNA. D genes are given only for firm matches. Clone size is given for some rows only: seen once, a few or many times, or a class if the clone is expanded.

>.|TRBV25-1|TRBJ2-1|.
CASSEYLGEQFF
TGTGCCAGCAGTGAATATTTGGGGGAGCAGTTCTTC
>.|TRBV6-6|TRBJ1-2|.
CASSPFGLSPNYGYTF
TGTGCCAGCAGCCCCTTCGGTTTGTCCCCTAACTATGGCTACACCTTC
>.|TRBV14|TRBJ1-2|.
CASSQGLHPYGYTF
TGTGCCAGCAGCCAAGGGTTGCACCCCTATGGCTACACCTTC
>.|TRBV6-5|TRBJ2-7|.
CASSNTGSYEQYF
TGTGCCAGCAGTAATACAGGTTCCTACGAGCAGTACTTC
>medium-sized|TRBV6-2/TRBV6-3|TRBJ2-2|.
CASSYSPEGSGELFF
TGTGCCAGCAGTTACTCCCCCGAGGGTAGCGGGGAGCTGTTTTTT
>.|TRBV21-1|TRBJ2-2|.
CASSEPGLAGGSNTGELFF
TGTGCCAGCAGCGAGCCGGGACTAGCGGGAGGATCCAACACCGGGGAGCTGTTTTTT
>.|TRBV5-4|TRBJ1-4|.
CASSQQGISANEKLFF
TGTGCCAGCAGCCAACAGGGTATCTCGGCTAATGAAAAACTGTTTTTT
>.|TRBV28|TRBJ1-4|.
CASSSVEKLFF
TGTGCCAGCAGTTCCGTGGAAAAACTGTTTTTT
>once|TRBV7-2|TRBJ2-5|.
CASSLRSGRVGETQYF
TGTGCCAGCAGCTTACGGTCAGGGCGGGTGGGAGAGACCCAGTACTTC
>.|TRBV5-1|TRBJ1-4|.
CASKGTPGFGEKLFF
TGCGCCTCCAAGGGAACCCCCGGATTCGGGGAAAAACTGTTTTTT
>.|TRBV11-3|TRBJ1-5|.
CASSGSYGGQPQHF
TGTGCCAGCAGCGGGTCCTATGGCGGTCAGCCCCAGCATTTT
>.|TRBV27|TRBJ2-3|.
CASRKRNQDTQYF
TGTGCCAGCAGGAAAAGAAATCAAGATACGCAGTATTTT
>.|TRBV28|TRBJ2-7|TRBD1
CASSGGIRDRVSYEQYF
TGTGCCAGCAGTGGGGGTATCCGGGACAGGGTTTCCTACGAGCAGTACTTC
>.|TRBV6-5|TRBJ2-5|.
CASSRGEAQYF
TGTGCCAGCAGCCGGGGAGAGGCCCAGTACTTC
>.|TRBV18|TRBJ1-1|.
CASSAQGNTEAFF
TGTGCCAGCTCAGCGCAGGGTAACACTGAAGCTTTCTTT
>once|TRBV4-1|TRBJ1-3|.
CASRKTGLGNTIYF
TGCGCCAGCAGGAAAACAGGCCTTGGAAACACCATATATTTT
>.|TRBV6-4|TRBJ2-2|.
CASSDSFRANTGELFF
TGTGCCAGCAGTGACTCGTTCCGGGCGAACACCGGGGAGCTGTTTTTT
>.|TRBV7-9|TRBJ1-2|.
CASSFLPFYGYTF
TGTGCCAGCAGCTTTCTGCCGTTCTATGGCTACACCTTC
>.|TRBV6-2/TRBV6-3|TRBJ2-1|.
CASSYSYQGHNEQFF
TGTGCCAGCAGTTACTCGTACCAGGGACACAATGAGCAGTTCTTC
>few|TRBV5-4|TRBJ2-2|.
CASSKQGGTGELFF
TGTGCCAGCAGCAAACAGGGAGGGACCGGGGAGCTGTTTTTT
>.|TRBV6-5|TRBJ1-6|.
CASLSLSNSPLHF
TGTGCCAGCCTGAGCCTCTCCAATTCACCCCTCCACTTT
>.|TRBV7-2|TRBJ2-3|.
CASSLVGTWETDTQYF
TGTGCCAGCAGCTTAGTGGGGACTTGGGAGACAGATACGCAGTATTTT
>once|TRBV4-1|TRBJ1-4|.
CASSQEGGGGEKLFF
TGCGCCAGCAGCCAAGAGGGAGGGGGGGGTGAAAAACTGTTTTTT
>.|TRBV11-2|TRBJ2-1|TRBD2
CASSLGYGLAGGEQFF
TGTGCCAGCAGCTTAGGTTATGGACTAGCGGGAGGTGAGCAGTTCTTC
>.|TRBV30|TRBJ1-5|.
CAWSAVDRSQPQHF
TGTGCCTGGAGTGCCGTTGACCGAAGCCAGCCCCAGCATTTT
>.|TRBV28|TRBJ1-5|.
CASSSPIQYSNQPQHF
TGTGCCAGCAGTTCCCCAATTCAGTATAGCAATCAGCCCCAGCATTTT
>.|TRBV6-2/TRBV6-3|TRBJ2-3|TRBD1
CASSYEARDRVRDTQYF
TGTGCCAGCAGTTACGAGGCGAGGGACAGGGTCCGAGATACGCAGTATTTT
>.|TRBV5-6|TRBJ1-5|.
CASSLAGTGRHQPQHF
TGTGCCAGCAGCTTGGCCGGTACAGGGAGACATCAGCCCCAGCATTTT
>.|TRBV7-8|TRBJ2-1|.
CASTTGPSYNEQFF
TGTGCCAGTACTACGGGACCGTCATACAATGAGCAGTTCTTC
>.|TRBV10-3|TRBJ2-1|TRBD2
CAIRDTTSGSPNEQFF
TGTGCCATCAGGGATACGACTAGCGGGAGTCCCAATGAGCAGTTCTTC
>.|TRBV5-1|TRBJ2-3|TRBD1
CASSPYRGSTDTQYF
TGCGCCAGCAGCCCGTACAGGGGGAGCACAGATACGCAGTATTTT
>.|TRBV27|TRBJ2-5|.
CASSLRRRPQETQYF
TGTGCCAGCAGTTTGCGGCGGAGGCCCCAAGAGACCCAGTACTTC
>.|TRBV28|TRBJ2-7|TRBD2
CASRGGTGSYEQYF
TGTGCCAGCAGGGGAGGGACTGGGTCCTACGAGCAGTACTTC
>.|TRBV3-1/TRBV3-2|TRBJ2-2|TRBD1
CASSQQGDTGELFF
TGTGCCAGCAGCCAACAGGGGGACACCGGGGAGCTGTTTTTT
>.|TRBV29-1|TRBJ2-1|.
CRVTQGYNEQFF
TGCAGGGTCACCCAGGGTTACAATGAGCAGTTCTTC
>.|TRBV9|TRBJ2-7|.
CASSVDPDRSLGEQYF
TGTGCCAGCAGCGTAGATCCGGACAGATCCCTTGGGGAGCAGTACTTC
>.|TRBV3-1/TRBV3-2|TRBJ2-2|TRBD2
CASSRLAGNTGELFF
TGTGCCAGCAGCCGACTAGCGGGTAACACCGGGGAGCTGTTTTTT
>.|TRBV28|TRBJ2-7|TRBD1
CASSPSQGDAYEQYF
TGTGCCAGCAGTCCCTCCCAGGGGGACGCTTACGAGCAGTACTTC
>.|TRBV6-1|TRBJ2-7|TRBD1
CASRQANRGRDYEQYF
TGTGCCAGCCGTCAAGCCAACAGGGGGCGTGACTACGAGCAGTACTTC
>.|TRBV7-9|TRBJ2-2|TRBD1
CASSSRDRVGGELFF
TGTGCCAGCAGCAGCCGGGACAGGGTTGGCGGGGAGCTGTTTTTT
>medium-sized|TRBV7-7|TRBJ2-1|.
CASSKGRGRLDEQFF
TGTGCCAGCAGCAAAGGGCGGGGGCGCTTGGATGAGCAGTTCTTC
>few|TRBV5-1|TRBJ1-1|.
CASSLGTNTEAFF
TGCGCCAGCAGCTTGGGTACGAACACTGAAGCTTTCTTT
>.|TRBV7-9|TRBJ2-3|.
CASSLDDLQRRDTQYF
TGTGCCAGCAGCCTAGACGACTTACAACGAAGGGATACGCAGTATTTT
>.|TRBV29-1|TRBJ2-1|.
CTGLGQGGSYNEQFF
TGCACTGGATTGGGGCAGGGGGGGTCCTACAATGAGCAGTTCTTC
>.|TRBV30|TRBJ2-1|TRBD2
CAWAGTTYNEQFF
TGTGCCTGGGCCGGGACTACTTACAATGAGCAGTTCTTC
>.|TRBV11-2|TRBJ2-7|TRBD1
CASSWVATGVEQYF
TGTGCCAGCAGCTGGGTGGCGACAGGGGTCGAGCAGTACTTC
>.|TRBV3-1/TRBV3-2|TRBJ2-5|TRBD1
CASSPQTGFETQYF
TGTGCCAGCAGCCCTCAGACAGGGTTCGAGACCCAGTACTTC
>.|TRBV28|TRBJ1-4|TRBD1
CASSTTGATLNEKLFF
TGTGCCAGCAGTACCACAGGGGCGACACTTAATGAAAAACTGTTTTTT
>.|TRBV5-8|TRBJ2-5|.
CASSLGDSLPRETQYF
TGTGCCAGCAGCTTGGGTGACAGCCTTCCTAGGGAGACCCAGTACTTC
>.|TRBV15|TRBJ2-5|TRBD1
CATSRDRTGGRDQYF
TGTGCCACCAGCAGAGACCGGACAGGGGGAAGGGACCAGTACTTC
>.|TRBV28|TRBJ1-5|.
CASSSGPGGQPQHF
TGTGCCAGCAGCTCGGGGCCGGGGGGTCAGCCCCAGCATTTT
>few|TRBV7-2|TRBJ2-3|TRBD2
CASSAGTSGGTSTDTQYF
TGTGCCAGCAGCGCCGGGACTAGCGGGGGCACTAGCACAGATACGCAGTATTTT
>.|TRBV5-5|TRBJ2-7|.
CASSLVNNYEQYF
TGTGCCAGCAGCTTGGTTAACAACTACGAGCAGTACTTC
>once|TRBV28|TRBJ1-1|.
CASMVNTEAFF
TGTGCCAGCATGGTGAACACTGAAGCTTTCTTT
>.|TRBV11-3|TRBJ1-3|.
CASSLDAGTGNTIYF
TGTGCCAGCAGCTTAGATGCAGGGACTGGAAACACCATATATTTT
>.|TRBV21-1|TRBJ2-3|.
CASKKGATAATSTDTQYF
TGTGCCAGCAAGAAAGGGGCTACTGCCGCTACTAGCACAGATACGCAGTATTTT
>.|TRBV15|TRBJ2-7|.
CATSREKGLYEQYF
TGTGCCACCAGCAGAGAAAAGGGACTCTACGAGCAGTACTTC